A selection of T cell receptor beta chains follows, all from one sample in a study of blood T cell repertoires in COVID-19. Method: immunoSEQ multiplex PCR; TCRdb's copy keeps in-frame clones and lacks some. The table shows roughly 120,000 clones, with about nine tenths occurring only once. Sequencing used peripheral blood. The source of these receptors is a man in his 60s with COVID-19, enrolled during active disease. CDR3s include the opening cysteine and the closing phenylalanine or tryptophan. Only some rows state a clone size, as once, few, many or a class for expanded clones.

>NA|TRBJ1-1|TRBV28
CASSQPPTGGLTEAFF
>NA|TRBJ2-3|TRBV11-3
CASSLAGGDTQYF
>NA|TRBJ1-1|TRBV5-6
CASSSDLSEAFF
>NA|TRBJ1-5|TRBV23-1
CASKRSRNQPQHF
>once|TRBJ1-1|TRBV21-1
CASSKPAAGWGNTEAFF
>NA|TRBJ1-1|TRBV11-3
CASSFEPSSTEAFF
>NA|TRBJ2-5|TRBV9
CASSVGVGREAETQYF
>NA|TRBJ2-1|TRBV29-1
CSATSGKGNEQFF
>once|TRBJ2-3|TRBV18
CASSPLVRQEIHTQYF
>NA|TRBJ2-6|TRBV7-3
CASSYPGEDGANVLTF